This entry is about one T cell receptor (beta chain). CDR1 MNHEY and CDR2 SMNVEV come from the germline V gene (reference sequence). Trimming cost V 1 base and J 5 bases, with 9 bases left between them. The CDR3 totals 14 residues. One entry per CDR3 protein results from TCRdb running MiXCR on the 5' RACE reads. The profile shows some 350,000 distinct CDR3 sequences, roughly 15% of them singletons. This entry comes from a study of T-cell memory formation after mild COVID-19. This chain links TRBV27 with TRBJ1-5; the D is unclear. The receptor was derived from a man between 18 and 29 years old who had mild COVID-19 (a few samples of this study predate the infection). Cell type and time point are not known. The sequencing input was PBMCs or a T cell subset sorted from them (not recorded which). The CDR3 loop is CASSLYKGDQPQHF. CDR3 coding DNA: TGTGCCAGCAGTTTATATAAGGGCGATCAGCCCCAGCATTTT.